What follows are 32 T cell receptor beta chains derived from one specimen sequenced in a study of T cell repertoires in cytomegalovirus infection. TCRdb analysed the reads with MiXCR anew, one entry per CDR3 protein. This table holds a few hundred thousand distinct CDR3 sequences, more than 20% found once. Their target antigens are unknown. This specimen consisted of cultured PBMCs, obtained from culture after CMV antigen stimulation. The receptors originated from a human donor in good health (CMV status not recorded). Some clones in this sample may be carry-over from other donors' samples.

The sample holds many counts of this clonotype. The chain recombines TRBV7-2 with TRBJ1-1, with D uncertain. Germline loops: CDR1 SGHTA, CDR2 FQGNSA. Trimming shortened V by 5 bases and J by 0 bases, and 16 bases separated the two germline ends. This CDR3 contains 16 residues. CDR3 loop: CASSAPGRSMNTEAFF. The CDR3, as DNA: TGTGCCAGCAGCGCACCCGGACGGAGCATGAACACTGAAGCTTTCTTT.

This clonotype was picked up a small number of times. This chain links TRBV7-3 with TRBJ2-3, with no clear D. The CDR3 runs 13 residues. V lost 4 bases to trimming and J lost 4 bases, with 9 bases between them. Germline loops: CDR1 SGHTA, CDR2 FQGTGA. CDR3 sequence: CASSSKIADTQYF. CDR3 DNA: TGTGCCAGCAGCTCCAAAATAGCAGATACGCAGTATTTT.

This clonotype appeared a few times. V gene TRBV20-1 combines with J gene TRBJ1-1, with D maybe TRBD1 (5 bases). The ends were cut back, 3 bases at V and 0 bases at J, with 8 bases in the middle. Germline CDR1 DFQATT, CDR2 SNEGSKA (reference sequence). This CDR3 is 13 amino acids long. The CDR3 is CSARRDLNTEAFF. The DNA for the CDR3 is TGCAGTGCTAGGAGGGACCTGAACACTGAAGCTTTCTTT.

The sample holds a few counts of this clonotype. This rearrangement joins TRBV29-1 to TRBJ1-5; D is ambiguous. This CDR3 is 13 amino acids long. Germline CDR1 SQVTM, CDR2 ANQGSEA. V was shortened by 6 bases and J by 2 bases, with 11 bases between the two germline ends. Written as DNA, the CDR3 is TGCAGCGTGGGAAGCCGAGGCAATCAGCCCCAGCATTTT. Translation: CSVGSRGNQPQHF.

CDR3 region: CASSRATQAGGVYTQYF. The CDR3 nucleotides read TGTGCCAGCAGCAGGGCCACCCAAGCGGGAGGAGTATATACGCAGTATTTT. This chain uses TRBV6-5 with TRBJ2-3, with 9 bases that match TRBD2. V was pared by 6 bases and J by 7 bases, with 17 bases of the junction left unmatched. The CDR3 is 17 amino acids. Germline V CDR1 and CDR2: MNHEY, SVGAGI.

The chain carries TRBV5-4 and TRBJ2-1; 9 nucleotides align to TRBD2. Trimming cost V 4 bases and J 7 bases; bases outside gene matches: 12. Germline loops: CDR1 SGHNT, CDR2 YYREEE (reference sequence). The CDR3 has 16 amino acids. CDR3 region: CASSALAGGPSNEQFF. Written as DNA, the CDR3 is TGTGCCAGCAGCGCCTTGGCGGGAGGGCCCTCGAATGAGCAGTTCTTC.

The rearrangement uses TRBV29-1 and TRBJ2-7, with D tentatively TRBD1 (6 bases). Trimming took 4 bases from V and 6 from J, leaving 7 bases between them. The CDR3 spans 10 residues. CDR1 SQVTM and CDR2 ANQGSEA come from the germline V gene. The CDR3 spells CSVVQGEQYF. As DNA, the CDR3 is TGCAGCGTTGTACAGGGCGAGCAGTACTTC.

This clonotype turned up a few times. The rearrangement joins TRBV6-2 or TRBV6-3 to TRBJ1-1; 7 positions match TRBD1. Trimming removed 6 bases from V and 0 bases from J; junction bases left unmatched: 7. The CDR3 is 15 amino acids. Per germline, CDR1 MNHEY and CDR2 SVGEGT. The CDR3, as DNA: TGTGCCAGCAGGACGGGACAGATCATGAACACTGAAGCTTTCTTT. This translates into CASRTGQIMNTEAFF.

This clonotype showed up just a few times. This rearrangement joins TRBV6-2 or TRBV6-3 to TRBJ2-1; TRBD1 matches at 9 bases. The germline gives CDR1 MNHEY, CDR2 SVGEGT. CDR3 length: 15 amino acids. J gave up 7 bases and V 6 bases, and 10 bases lay outside the gene matches. CDR3 coding DNA: TGTGCCAGCAGAATCACTCGGGACAGGGTAAATGAGCAGTTCTTC. Translated: CASRITRDRVNEQFF.

This clonotype was observed at least ten times. The V gene is TRBV28, the J gene TRBJ2-3; TRBD2 aligns across 12 bases. CDR1 is MDHEN, CDR2 SYDVKM, per germline. The ends lost 4 bases at V and 1 base at J; junction bases unmatched: 9. The CDR3 runs to 18 residues. The CDR3 loop reads CASSWSRLAGEGTDTQYF. For the CDR3, the DNA is TGTGCCAGCAGTTGGTCCCGACTAGCGGGAGAGGGCACAGATACGCAGTATTTT.

The chain links TRBV27 to TRBJ1-1; D remains ambiguous. Trimming removed 6 bases at V and 4 bases at J, with 15 bases between. The CDR3 runs to 14 residues. Germline V CDR1 and CDR2: MNHEY, SMNVEV (reference sequence). The CDR3 reads CASSWGEGGTEAFF. The DNA of the CDR3 is TGTGCCAGCAGCTGGGGTGAGGGTGGCACTGAAGCTTTCTTT.

This clonotype has at least ten counts. The chain joins TRBV7-2 to TRBJ2-5; D is possibly TRBD2 (5 bases). Looked up from germline, CDR1 is SGHTA and CDR2 is FQGNSA. The ends were cut back, 1 base at V and 3 bases at J, with 18 bases in the middle. The CDR3 covers 17 residues. CDR3 coding DNA: TGTGCCAGCAGCTTAGGGGTGCGGGCTCTAGAGGAAGAGACCCAGTACTTC. It encodes CASSLGVRALEEETQYF.

V and J are TRBV14 and TRBJ2-3; tentative D call: TRBD1 (6 bases). Germline V gene lookup returns CDR1 SGHDN and CDR2 FVKESK. The CDR3 totals 14 residues. Trimming stripped 3 bases from V and 7 bases from J, with 14 bases between. The CDR3 DNA reads as TGTGCCAGCAGCCAGGCTGGGGGCAGGAATACGCAGTATTTT. Residues: CASSQAGGRNTQYF.

This clonotype has at least ten counts. This chain joins TRBV7-2 and TRBJ2-1, with D perhaps assigned TRBD1 or TRBD2 (5 bases each). V lost 5 bases, J lost 9 bases, and 20 bases lay in between. This CDR3 is built from 15 residues. Germline values: CDR1 SGHTA, CDR2 FQGNSA. The CDR3 loop reads CASSPINQGRGEQFF. CDR3 bases: TGTGCCAGCAGCCCCATAAATCAGGGACGGGGTGAGCAGTTCTTC.

This clonotype has more than one count but fewer than ten. The chain uses TRBV29-1 and TRBJ2-5; a weak D match, TRBD1 (5 bases). The CDR3 consists of 13 residues. Trimming removed 6 bases at V and 5 bases at J, with 16 bases between. Germline CDR1 and CDR2: SQVTM and ANQGSEA. CDR3: CSVGPRVVETQYF. The CDR3 bases are TGCAGCGTGGGCCCCAGGGTAGTTGAGACCCAGTACTTC.

This clonotype was observed a handful of times. The genes are TRBV11-2 and TRBJ2-1; 12 bases map to TRBD2. V gave up 5 bases and J gave up 10 bases; unmatched junction bases: 12. The germline CDR1 and CDR2 sequences are SGHAT and FQNNGV. The CDR3 contains 16 residues. The CDR3 protein is CASSPIASGRAWEQFF. The CDR3 DNA is TGTGCCAGCAGCCCAATTGCTAGCGGGAGGGCGTGGGAGCAGTTCTTC.

This clonotype was seen repeatedly, ten times or more. The rearrangement links TRBV27 to TRBJ2-4; a possible D gene is TRBD1 (5 bases). V shed 2 bases and J shed 4 bases, with 6 bases lying between them. Per germline, CDR1 MNHEY and CDR2 SMNVEV (reference sequence). The CDR3 covers 13 residues. The CDR3 sequence is CASSLDRKNIQYF. The DNA for the CDR3 is TGTGCCAGCAGTTTAGACAGAAAAAACATTCAGTACTTC.

The genes are TRBV19 and TRBJ2-7; D remains ambiguous. The CDR3 has 13 residues. CDR1 is LNHDA, CDR2 SQIVND, per germline (reference sequence). The V and J ends lost 3 bases and 6 bases respectively, with 12 bases between them. CDR3 DNA: TGTGCCAGTAGTATCAGCAGGTCTGGCGAGCAGTACGTC. Its protein product is CASSISRSGEQYV.

This clonotype has just a few counts. The CDR3 spells CSARVAGRMVNEQFF. CDR3 DNA sequence: TGCAGTGCTAGAGTGGCCGGGAGAATGGTCAATGAGCAGTTCTTC. This chain joins TRBV20-1 and TRBJ2-1, with a tentative D call TRBD2 (6 bases). The CDR3 is 15 residues long. Germline lookup yields CDR1 DFQATT and CDR2 SNEGSKA (reference sequence). V was pared by 1 base and J by 6 bases, with 16 bases between.

This clonotype has more than one count but fewer than ten. The chain couples TRBV6-2 or TRBV6-3 to TRBJ2-5, with no clear D. In germline, CDR1 is MNHEY, CDR2 SVGEGT. Trimming shortened V by 7 bases and J by 0 bases, and 12 bases separated the two germline ends. This CDR3 is 14 amino acids long. Here the CDR3 DNA reads TGTGCCAGCATCGAATATTTGTACCAAGAGACCCAGTACTTC. Translation gives CASIEYLYQETQYF.

The chain employs TRBV6-2 or TRBV6-3 and TRBJ2-1, with 8 bases that match TRBD2. Losses at the gene ends were 5 bases for V and 4 bases for J; bases not matched to a gene: 13. This CDR3 is built from 17 residues. Germline values: CDR1 MNHEY, CDR2 SVGEGT. The CDR3 loop reads CASSPNAPLAEYNEQFF. CDR3 nucleotide sequence: TGTGCCAGCAGTCCTAACGCTCCACTAGCGGAATACAATGAGCAGTTCTTC.

This clonotype was counted at least ten times. The J gene is TRBJ1-1, the V gene TRBV7-2; D might be TRBD1 (5 bases). CDR1 and CDR2 from the germline V gene are SGHTA and FQGNSA. The CDR3 sequence is 15 residues long. V was trimmed by 3 bases and J by 3 bases, leaving 14 bases between them. The CDR3 coding sequence is TGTGCCAGCAGCTTGACCCGCGACAGTCACACTGAAGCTTTCTTT. Residues: CASSLTRDSHTEAFF.

This chain links TRBV14 with TRBJ2-3; perhaps TRBD2 as D (6 bases). Germline-derived CDR1 and CDR2 are SGHDN and FVKESK. Trimming removed 3 bases from V and 0 bases from J, with 16 bases in between. The CDR3 has 17 amino acids. The CDR3 nucleotides read TGTGCCAGCAGCCATCGAATTGGGGGGACTAGCACAGATACGCAGTATTTT. Protein sequence: CASSHRIGGTSTDTQYF.

This clonotype was seen many times. This chain joins TRBV7-8 and TRBJ2-1, with D unclear. V was pared by 1 base and J by 5 bases, with 18 bases between. Germline values: CDR1 SGHVS, CDR2 FQNEAQ. The CDR3 has 17 residues. The CDR3 DNA is TGTGCCAGCAGCTTAGTACCCCCACCCAACGTTAACAATGAGCAGTTCTTC. It translates to CASSLVPPPNVNNEQFF.

This clonotype was observed a few times. CDR3 DNA sequence: TGTGCCAGTAGTATAACGACAGCGAACTATGGCTACACCTTC. Protein product: CASSITTANYGYTF. This rearrangement joins TRBV19 to TRBJ1-2; possibly TRBD1 for D (5 bases). The CDR3 sequence is 14 residues long. V lost 2 bases to trimming and J lost 2 bases, with 9 bases between them. Germline V lookup: CDR1 LNHDA, CDR2 SQIVND (reference sequence).

In nucleotides, the CDR3 is TGTGCCAGCAGCCAAGATCTACCAGGGTACCAAGAGACCCAGTACTTC. Translation: CASSQDLPGYQETQYF. The gene calls are TRBV4-2 and TRBJ2-5, with D possibly matching TRBD1 (5 bases). The CDR3 has 16 residues. The germline V gene encodes CDR1 LGHNA and CDR2 YNFKEQ. V lost 0 bases and J 0 bases, leaving 11 bases between the germline ends.

The gene calls are TRBV10-3 and TRBJ1-1; D might be TRBD1 (5 bases). Germline CDR1 and CDR2: ENHRY and SYGVKD. The V and J ends lost 0 bases and 3 bases respectively, with 11 bases between them. CDR3 length: 15 amino acids. The CDR3 protein is CAISESMGVDTEAFF. Written as DNA, the CDR3 is TGTGCCATCAGTGAGTCGATGGGGGTGGACACTGAAGCTTTCTTT.

This clonotype has more than one count but fewer than ten. Written as DNA, the CDR3 is TGTGCCAGCAGCTTAGGCAGGGTAGCGGGAGTTAACGAGCAGTACGTC. Translated: CASSLGRVAGVNEQYV. The V call is TRBV13, the J call TRBJ2-7, with 9 bases fitting TRBD2. This CDR3 has 16 residues. Germline lookup yields CDR1 PRHDT and CDR2 FYEKMQ (reference sequence). The V gene end was trimmed by 0 bases and the J gene end by 5 bases; junction bases not matched to a gene: 8.

The chain carries TRBV18 and TRBJ2-1, with no clear D. The V and J ends lost 9 bases and 0 bases respectively, with 12 bases between them. Germline V gene sequence: CDR1 KGHSH, CDR2 LQKENI. This CDR3 has 14 amino acids. CDR3 nucleotides: TGTGCCAGTCACGCCTCAAGCTCCTACAATGAGCAGTTCTTC. Protein sequence: CASHASSSYNEQFF.

There are a few counts of this clonotype. This sequence joins TRBV2 and TRBJ1-4, with D possibly TRBD1 on 6 matching bases. Germline-derived CDR1 and CDR2 are SNHLY and FYNNEI. The V end was cut by 4 bases, the J end by 8 bases, with 14 bases between. CDR3 length: 14 amino acids. The CDR3: CASSVAQGQEKLFF. In DNA form, the CDR3 reads TGTGCCAGCAGTGTAGCGCAGGGGCAGGAAAAACTGTTTTTT.

This chain connects TRBV19 to TRBJ2-2; no clear D gene. The CDR3 runs to 14 residues. The germline V and J ends were trimmed by 3 bases and 3 bases, with 8 bases remaining between them. The germline V gene encodes CDR1 LNHDA and CDR2 SQIVND (reference sequence). The CDR3: CASSIWADTGELFF. The CDR3 nucleotides read TGTGCCAGTAGTATCTGGGCTGACACCGGGGAGCTGTTTTTT.

Only a few counts were recorded for this clonotype. The chain joins TRBV13 to TRBJ2-5; weak D call: TRBD1 (5 bases). CDR3 size: 14 residues. V dropped 0 bases and J dropped 3 bases, with 8 bases sitting between them. The germline V gene has CDR1 PRHDT and CDR2 FYEKMQ (reference sequence). The CDR3 DNA follows: TGTGCCAGCAGCTTAGGCCCCAGGGAAGAGACCCAGTACTTC. Residues: CASSLGPREETQYF. Together with reference TRBV13 and TRBJ2-5, the CDR3 gives the full variable domain: AAGVIQSPRHLIKEKRETATLKCYPIPRHDTVYWYQQGPGQDPQFLISFYEKMQSDKGSIPDRFSAQQFSDYHSELNMSSLELGDSALYFCASSLGPREETQYFGPGTRLLVL.